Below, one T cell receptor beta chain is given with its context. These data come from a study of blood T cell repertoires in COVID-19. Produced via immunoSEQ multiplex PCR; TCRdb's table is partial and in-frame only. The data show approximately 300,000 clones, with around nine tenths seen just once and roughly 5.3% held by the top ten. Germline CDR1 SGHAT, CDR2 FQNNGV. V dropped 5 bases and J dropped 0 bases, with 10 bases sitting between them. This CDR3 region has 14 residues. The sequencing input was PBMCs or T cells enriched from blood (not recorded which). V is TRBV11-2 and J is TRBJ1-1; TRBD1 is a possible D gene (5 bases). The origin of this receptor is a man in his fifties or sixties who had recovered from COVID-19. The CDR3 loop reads CASSPTGLNTEAFF. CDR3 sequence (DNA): TGTGCCAGCAGCCCTACAGGCTTGAACACTGAAGCTTTCTTT.